Sequencing of this TCR beta chain was carried out in a study of post-analysis software for immune sequencing data. As for the study in general: Progressive-relapsing, secondary progressive and relapsing-remitting multiple sclerosis were among the disease courses included. Whole-study results and caveats: When patients were compared with controls, four or five TRBV segments were more frequent, TRBV5-6, TRBV5-1 and TRBV20-1 among them. Controls significantly exceeded multiple sclerosis patients in normalized Chao1 diversity. Strong same-batch co-clustering of samples appeared with F measure clustering.

Per germline, CDR1 SGHRS and CDR2 YFSETQ. This CDR3 has 16 amino acids. Trimming took off 2 bases at V and 3 bases at J, with 17 bases between the two ends. This clonotype has a handful of counts. Antigen unknown. TCR beta cDNA libraries included unique molecular identifiers. The T cell input of about 0.85 to 10 million gave about 500,000 cDNA molecules. Each CDR3 protein is one row after TCRdb ran MiXCR on the PCR reads. The sample lists about 620,000 distinct CDR3 sequences, around 47% seen once, with approximately 1.7% in the top ten. Material for sequencing was blood. The chain is built from TRBV5-1 and TRBJ2-5; D gene ambiguous. The TCR sequence derives from a girl under 18 with multiple sclerosis. CDR3 amino acids: CASSFEARTRKETQYF. The CDR3 nucleotides are TGCGCCAGCAGCTTTGAGGCAAGGACGAGGAAAGAGACCCAGTACTTC.